Presented here are 15 T cell receptor beta chains from one specimen sequenced in a study of T-cell reconstitution after alpha-beta-depleted transplantation in children. The authors prepared the TCRbeta library with unique molecular identifiers. TCRdb re-called the PCR reads through MiXCR, storing one row per CDR3 protein. The sample shows 100,000 or so distinct CDR3 sequences, less than 25% of them seen only once. The sample here was PBMCs, taken before TCRalphabeta/CD19-depleted stem cell transplant. These TCRs come from a boy aged 2 to 10 with acute lymphoblastic leukemia, due to receive a stem cell transplant.

In regard to this clonotype: A much more abundant neighbour one base away suggests this may be a read error. V and J are TRBV5-1 and TRBJ2-5; D ambiguous. There are 11 residues in the CDR3. Germline V gene sequence: CDR1 SGHRS, CDR2 YFSETQ. V was cut by 1 base and J by 5 bases, with 3 bases left in between. The CDR3 reads CASSLYETQYF. The CDR3, as DNA: TGCGCCAGCAGCTTGTATGAGACCCAGTACTTC.

This clonotype came up a few times. The chain links TRBV20-1 to TRBJ2-7; the D gene is possibly TRBD2 (6 bases). The V gene lost 5 bases and the J gene lost 0 bases, with 20 bases spanning the gap. From germline, CDR1 is DFQATT and CDR2 SNEGSKA (reference sequence). This CDR3 has 16 residues. Here the CDR3 reads CSADLFGGGTSYEQYF. The CDR3 DNA reads as TGCAGTGCTGATCTTTTTGGCGGAGGGACCTCCTACGAGCAGTACTTC.

In this sample, this clonotype turned up many times. The chain couples TRBV29-1 to TRBJ2-3, with a tentative D call TRBD1 (5 bases). The germline V gene encodes CDR1 SQVTM and CDR2 ANQGSEA. Between the trimmed V and J ends, which lost 0 bases and 9 bases, there was a span of 10 bases. The CDR3 loop spans 12 amino acids. CDR3 residues: CSVEDGQGTQYF. Written as DNA, the CDR3 is TGCAGCGTTGAAGATGGGCAGGGAACGCAGTATTTT.

This clonotype was counted ten times or more. The chain's CDR3 is CASSFRGTAAHEQYF. The CDR3 DNA is TGTGCCAGCAGCTTTCGCGGGACCGCTGCCCACGAGCAGTACTTC. V is TRBV5-6 and J is TRBJ2-7; possibly TRBD2 for D (6 bases). Germline V gene sequence: CDR1 SGHDT, CDR2 YYEEEE. V gave up 2 bases and J gave up 5 bases, with 17 bases separating them. The CDR3 consists of 15 residues.

This clonotype was counted at least ten times. V and J are TRBV12-3 or TRBV12-4 and TRBJ2-7; D is undetermined. V gave up 3 bases and J gave up 2 bases, with 8 bases separating them. This CDR3 has 13 residues. Here the CDR3 reads CASSLATPYEQYF. The CDR3 nucleotides are TGTGCCAGCAGTTTGGCGACGCCCTACGAGCAGTACTTC.

This clonotype was picked up a small number of times. The chain joins TRBV12-3 or TRBV12-4 to TRBJ2-2; D gene unclear. V dropped 1 base and J dropped 4 bases, with 10 bases sitting between them. The CDR3 has 15 amino acids. This CDR3 reads CASSLGTYGTGELFF. The CDR3 coding sequence is TGTGCCAGCAGTTTAGGGACCTATGGCACCGGGGAGCTGTTTTTT.

The chain joins TRBV12-3 or TRBV12-4 to TRBJ2-5, with unresolved D. The CDR3 covers 14 residues. V dropped 2 bases and J dropped 2 bases, with 9 bases sitting between them. The CDR3 bases are TGTGCCAGCAGTTTACCCCGGAGACAAGAGACCCAGTACTTC. It specifies CASSLPRRQETQYF.

The chain is built from TRBV24-1 and TRBJ2-1, with 8 bases that match TRBD2. The V and J ends lost 1 base and 3 bases, in that order; junction bases with no gene match: 1. CDR1 and CDR2 (germline): KGHDR, SFDVKD. The length of the CDR3 is 15 residues. As DNA, the CDR3 is TGTGCCACCAGTGATTTACTAGCGGACTACAATGAGCAGTTCTTC. Protein product: CATSDLLADYNEQFF.

This clonotype was seen more than once but under ten times. The chain employs TRBV20-1 and TRBJ1-5; D not resolved. Germline V gene data show CDR1 as DFQATT and CDR2 as SNEGSKA (reference sequence). CDR3 size: 14 residues. The V gene lost 5 bases and the J gene lost 0 bases, with 11 bases spanning the gap. The CDR3 reads CSAYRFTSNQPQHF. As DNA, the CDR3 is TGCAGTGCTTACCGTTTTACTAGCAATCAGCCCCAGCATTTT.

This clonotype was seen at least ten times. This chain uses TRBV12-3 or TRBV12-4 with TRBJ2-1; TRBD2 might be the D (6 bases). V lost 7 bases and J 8 bases, leaving 18 bases between the germline ends. The CDR3 contains 14 residues. The CDR3 coding sequence is TGTGCCAGCAAGGAGTTAGCGGAGAGGGATGAGCAGTTCTTC. Its translation: CASKELAERDEQFF.

The V gene is TRBV25-1, the J gene TRBJ2-7; a weak D match, TRBD1 (7 bases). The V and J ends lost 0 bases and 7 bases respectively, with 22 bases between them. The germline V gene has CDR1 MGHDK and CDR2 SYGVNS. CDR3 size: 17 residues. CDR3 sequence (DNA): TGTGCCAGCAGTGAATATGCGGCCAGGGGGGATATAGGGGAGCAGTACTTC. Translated: CASSEYAARGDIGEQYF.

The V gene is TRBV27, the J gene TRBJ2-1; D is unresolved. Trimming pared 2 bases from V and 12 bases from J, leaving 14 bases between. The CDR3 contains 13 residues. Germline V gene data show CDR1 as MNHEY and CDR2 as SMNVEV (reference sequence). This CDR3 reads CASSLATSSTQFF. The DNA of the CDR3 is TGTGCCAGCAGTTTAGCGACATCCAGCACGCAGTTCTTC.

This clonotype was seen only a few times. The CDR3 bases are TGCGCCAGCAGCGACCCCGGGACTCCCTACGAGCAGTACTTC. Amino acid sequence: CASSDPGTPYEQYF. This chain connects TRBV5-1 to TRBJ2-7; perhaps TRBD2 as D (6 bases). Germline assignment: CDR1 SGHRS and CDR2 YFSETQ. CDR3 length: 14 amino acids. V dropped 4 bases and J dropped 2 bases, with 13 bases sitting between them.

In DNA, the CDR3 is TGTGCCACCAGCAGAGGGACTAGCGGAGGGATATCCTACGAGCAGTACTTC. Protein: CATSRGTSGGISYEQYF. J is TRBJ2-7 and V is TRBV15, with 10 positions matching TRBD2. V shed 1 base, J shed 1 base, and the junction held 7 bases outside the gene matches. This CDR3 region has 17 residues. The germline V gene has CDR1 LNHNV and CDR2 YYDKDF (reference sequence). Combining the CDR3 with reference TRBV15 and TRBJ2-7 gives the whole variable domain DAMVIQNPRYQVTQFGKPVTLSCSQTLNHNVMYWYQQKSSQAPKLLFHYYDKDFNNEADTPDNFQSRRPNTSFCFLDIRSPGLGDTAMYLCATSRGTSGGISYEQYFGPGTRLTVT.

There are many counts of this clonotype. The chain is built from TRBV6-4 and TRBJ2-2; tentatively, D is TRBD2 (5 bases). Germline-derived CDR1 and CDR2 are MRHNA and SNTAGT. V was cut by 5 bases and J by 1 base, with 11 bases left in between. This CDR3 has 15 residues. The CDR3 is CASSSGSLNTGELFF. CDR3 DNA: TGTGCCAGCAGTAGCGGATCCTTGAACACCGGGGAGCTGTTTTTT.